This T cell receptor (beta chain) was found in a study of shared clonotypes between healthy human individuals. This clone was recorded only once. Antigen unknown. From CD4+ cells came CD45RA+ naive and CD45RA-negative memory subsets. Libraries were prepared by immunoSEQ multiplex PCR; TCRdb keeps only in-frame clonotypes and omits some of them. The sample contains approximately 2.5 million clones, about 92% of which appear only once. V shed 0 bases and J shed 0 bases, with 7 bases lying between them. Germline CDR1 reads SGHRS; CDR2 reads YFSETQ. This CDR3 has 14 amino acids. Overall study results and limits: In several donors, around 5% of naive CD4 clonotypes appeared in common. Tissue TCR repertoires likely differ from these blood-only repertoires. A generally larger estimated richness was seen in naive subsets than in memory subsets.

This receptor was identified in a man younger than 35 in good health. The material sequenced was naive CD4+ T cells sorted from blood. Described subset: CD45RA+ positively selected. The chain couples TRBV5-1 to TRBJ2-7; D is ambiguous. The CDR3 nucleotides read TGCGCCAGCAGCTTGGCCCCAGACTCCTACGAGCAGTACTTC. Its translation: CASSLAPDSYEQYF.